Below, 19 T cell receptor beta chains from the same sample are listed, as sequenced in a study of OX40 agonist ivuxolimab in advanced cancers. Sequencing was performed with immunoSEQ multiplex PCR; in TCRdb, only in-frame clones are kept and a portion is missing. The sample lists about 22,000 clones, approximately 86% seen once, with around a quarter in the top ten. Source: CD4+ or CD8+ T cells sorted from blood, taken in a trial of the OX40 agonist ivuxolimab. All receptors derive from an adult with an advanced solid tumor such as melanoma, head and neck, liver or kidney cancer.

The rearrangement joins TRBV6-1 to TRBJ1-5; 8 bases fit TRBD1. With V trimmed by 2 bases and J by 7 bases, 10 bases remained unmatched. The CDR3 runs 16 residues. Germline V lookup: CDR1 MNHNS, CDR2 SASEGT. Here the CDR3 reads CASSEWTGIPNQPQHF. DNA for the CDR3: TGTGCCAGCAGTGAATGGACAGGGATCCCTAACCAGCCCCAGCATTTT.

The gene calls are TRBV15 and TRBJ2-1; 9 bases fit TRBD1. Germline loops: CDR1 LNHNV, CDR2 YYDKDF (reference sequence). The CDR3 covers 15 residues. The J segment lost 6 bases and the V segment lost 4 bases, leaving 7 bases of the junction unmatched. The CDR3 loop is CATSKDRGVGNEQFF. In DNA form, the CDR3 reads TGTGCCACCAGCAAAGACAGGGGGGTTGGCAATGAGCAGTTCTTC.

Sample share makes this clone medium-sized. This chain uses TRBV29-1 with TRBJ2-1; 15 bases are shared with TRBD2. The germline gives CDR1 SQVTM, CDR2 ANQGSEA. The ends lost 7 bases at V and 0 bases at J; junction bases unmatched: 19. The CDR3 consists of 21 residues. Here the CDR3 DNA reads TGCAGCGCTTTGGGACTAGCGGGAGGCCCTCGCCACCTCAGCTCCTACAATGAGCAGTTCTTC. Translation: CSALGLAGGPRHLSSYNEQFF.

For the CDR3, the DNA is TGTGCCAGCAGCTTTAGTGGGAACACCGGGGAGCTGTTTTTT. Translated, it gives CASSFSGNTGELFF. This chain uses TRBV7-3 with TRBJ2-2; unclear D gene. Looked up from germline, CDR1 is SGHTA and CDR2 is FQGTGA. This CDR3 comprises 14 residues. V was shortened by 3 bases and J by 1 base, with 6 bases between the two germline ends.

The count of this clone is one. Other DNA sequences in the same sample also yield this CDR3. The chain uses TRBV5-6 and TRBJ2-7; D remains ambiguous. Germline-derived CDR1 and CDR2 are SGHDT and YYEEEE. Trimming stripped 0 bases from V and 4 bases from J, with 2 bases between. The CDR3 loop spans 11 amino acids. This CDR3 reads CASSLGYEQYF. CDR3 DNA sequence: TGTGCCAGCAGCTTGGGTTACGAGCAGTACTTC.

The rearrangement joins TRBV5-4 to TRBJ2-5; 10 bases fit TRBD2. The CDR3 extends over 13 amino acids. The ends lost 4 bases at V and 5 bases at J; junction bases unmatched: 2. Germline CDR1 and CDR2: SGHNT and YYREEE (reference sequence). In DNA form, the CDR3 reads TGTGCCAGCAGCCTGGGACTAGCGGAGACCCAGTACTTC. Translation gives CASSLGLAETQYF.

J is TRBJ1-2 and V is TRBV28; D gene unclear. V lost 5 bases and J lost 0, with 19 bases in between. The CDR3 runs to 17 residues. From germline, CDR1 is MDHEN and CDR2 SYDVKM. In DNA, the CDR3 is TGTGCCAGCAGTACGGTAGTGGGTCGGGGAGCTAACTATGGCTACACCTTC. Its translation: CASSTVVGRGANYGYTF.

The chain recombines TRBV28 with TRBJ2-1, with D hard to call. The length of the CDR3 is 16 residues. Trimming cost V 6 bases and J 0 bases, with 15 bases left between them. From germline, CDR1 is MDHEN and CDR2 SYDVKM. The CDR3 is CASSLLGSDSYNEQFF. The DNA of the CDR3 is TGTGCCAGCAGCCTGTTGGGCAGTGACTCCTACAATGAGCAGTTCTTC. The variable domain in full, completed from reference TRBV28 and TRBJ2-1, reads DVKVTQSSRYLVKRTGEKVFLECVQDMDHENMFWYRQDPGLGLRLIYFSYDVKMKEKGDIPEGYSVSREKKERFSLILESASTNQTSMYLCASSLLGSDSYNEQFFGPGTRLTVL.

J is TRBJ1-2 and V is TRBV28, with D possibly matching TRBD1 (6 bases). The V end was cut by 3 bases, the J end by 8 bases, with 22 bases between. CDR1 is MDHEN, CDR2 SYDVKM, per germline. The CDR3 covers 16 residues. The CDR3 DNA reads TGTGCCAGCAGTTTGGGGGCGGAAGGACTATTGGGCGGCTACACCTTC. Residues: CASSLGAEGLLGGYTF.

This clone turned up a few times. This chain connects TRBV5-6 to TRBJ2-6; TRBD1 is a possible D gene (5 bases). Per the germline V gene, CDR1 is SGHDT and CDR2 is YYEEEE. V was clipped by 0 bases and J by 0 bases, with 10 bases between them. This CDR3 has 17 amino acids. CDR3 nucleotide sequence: TGTGCCAGCAGCTTGGAAGGGGTCAGCTCTGGGGCCAACGTCCTGACTTTC. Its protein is CASSLEGVSSGANVLTF.

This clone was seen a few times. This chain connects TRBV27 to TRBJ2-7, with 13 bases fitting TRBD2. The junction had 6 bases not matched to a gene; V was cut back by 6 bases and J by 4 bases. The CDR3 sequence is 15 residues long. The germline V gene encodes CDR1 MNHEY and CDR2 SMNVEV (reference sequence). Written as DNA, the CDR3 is TGTGCCAGCAGGCCCGGGACTAGCGGGGTTTACGAGCAGTACTTC. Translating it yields CASRPGTSGVYEQYF.

CDR3 residues: CASSPRLGEGLGYNEQFF. The CDR3 DNA reads as TGTGCCAGCAGCCCGAGGTTGGGGGAGGGATTGGGTTACAATGAGCAGTTCTTC. This chain connects TRBV7-9 to TRBJ2-1; 7 positions agree with TRBD2. The ends lost 5 bases at V and 4 bases at J; junction bases unmatched: 17. CDR1 and CDR2 from the germline V gene are SEHNR and FQNEAQ (reference sequence). The CDR3 has 18 amino acids. Together with reference TRBV7-9 and TRBJ2-1, the CDR3 gives the full variable domain: DTGVSQNPRHKITKRGQNVTFRCDPISEHNRLYWYRQTLGQGPEFLTYFQNEAQLEKSRLLSDRFSAERPKGSFSTLEIQRTEQGDSAMYLCASSPRLGEGLGYNEQFFGPGTRLTVL.

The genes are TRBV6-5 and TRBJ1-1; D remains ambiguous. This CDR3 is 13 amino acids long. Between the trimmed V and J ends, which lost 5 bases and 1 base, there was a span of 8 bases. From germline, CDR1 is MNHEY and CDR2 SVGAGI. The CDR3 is CASSEAENTEAFF. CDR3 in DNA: TGTGCCAGCAGTGAAGCTGAGAACACTGAAGCTTTCTTT.

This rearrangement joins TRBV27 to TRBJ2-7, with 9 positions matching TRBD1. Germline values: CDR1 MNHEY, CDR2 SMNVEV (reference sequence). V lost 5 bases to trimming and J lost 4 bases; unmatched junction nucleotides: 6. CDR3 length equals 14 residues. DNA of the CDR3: TGTGCCAGCAGTGCCGGGACAGGGCGATACGAGCAGTACTTC. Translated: CASSAGTGRYEQYF.

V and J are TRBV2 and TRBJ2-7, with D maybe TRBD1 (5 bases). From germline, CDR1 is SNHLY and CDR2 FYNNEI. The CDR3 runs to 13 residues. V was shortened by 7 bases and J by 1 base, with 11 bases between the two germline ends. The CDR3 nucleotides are TGTGCCAGCACGAGCAGGGATTCCTACGAGCAGTACTTC. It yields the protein CASTSRDSYEQYF.

In nucleotides, the CDR3 is TGTGCCAGCAGCGAGAGCCCTCGGTACCAAGAGACCCAGTACTTC. This translates into CASSESPRYQETQYF. The gene calls are TRBV5-4 and TRBJ2-5; D not certain. CDR1 and CDR2 (germline): SGHNT, YYREEE (reference sequence). The CDR3 is 15 amino acids. The ends were cut back, 4 bases at V and 0 bases at J, with 13 bases in the middle.

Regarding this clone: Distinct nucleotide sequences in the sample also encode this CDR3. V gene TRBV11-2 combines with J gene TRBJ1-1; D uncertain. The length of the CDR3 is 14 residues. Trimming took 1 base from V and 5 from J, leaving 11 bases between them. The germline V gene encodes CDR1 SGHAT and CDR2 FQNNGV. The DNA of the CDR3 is TGTGCCAGCAGCTTAGGCCCCCCAAGGACTGAAGCTTTCTTT. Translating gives CASSLGPPRTEAFF.

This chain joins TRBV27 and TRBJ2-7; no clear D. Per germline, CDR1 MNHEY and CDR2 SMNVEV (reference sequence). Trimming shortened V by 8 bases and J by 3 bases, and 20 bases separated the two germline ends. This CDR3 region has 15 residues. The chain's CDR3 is CASRWASPSFYEQYF. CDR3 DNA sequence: TGTGCCAGCCGATGGGCATCCCCGTCGTTCTACGAGCAGTACTTC.

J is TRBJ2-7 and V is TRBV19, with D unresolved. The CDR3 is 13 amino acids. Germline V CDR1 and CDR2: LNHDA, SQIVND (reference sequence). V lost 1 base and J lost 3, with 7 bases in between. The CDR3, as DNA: TGTGCCAGTAGTATAGTCATAAACTACGAGCAGTACTTC. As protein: CASSIVINYEQYF.